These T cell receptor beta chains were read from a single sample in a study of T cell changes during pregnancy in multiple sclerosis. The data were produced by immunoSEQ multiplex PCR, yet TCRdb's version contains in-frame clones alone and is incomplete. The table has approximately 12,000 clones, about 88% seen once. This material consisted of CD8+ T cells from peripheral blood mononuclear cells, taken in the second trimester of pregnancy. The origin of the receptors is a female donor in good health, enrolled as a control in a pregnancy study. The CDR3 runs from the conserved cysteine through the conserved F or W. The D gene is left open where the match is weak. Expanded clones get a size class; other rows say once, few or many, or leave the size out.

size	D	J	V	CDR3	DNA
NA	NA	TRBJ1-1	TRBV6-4	CASSFSTGPAFF	TGTGCCAGCAGTTTCTCGACAGGCCCCGCTTTCTTT
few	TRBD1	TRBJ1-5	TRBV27	CASSGTGIIQPQHF	TGTGCCAGCAGTGGGACAGGGATTATTCAGCCCCAGCATTTT
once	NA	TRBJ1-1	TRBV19	CASSISQVEYTEAFF	TGTGCCAGTAGTATATCACAGGTCGAGTACACTGAAGCTTTCTTT
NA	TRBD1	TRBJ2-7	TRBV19	CASSISWGTGGYEQYF	TGTGCCAGTAGTATTTCCTGGGGGACAGGGGGCTACGAGCAGTACTTC
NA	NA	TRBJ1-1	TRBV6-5	CASSYRVEEAFF	TGTGCCAGCAGTTACCGGGTCGAGGAAGCTTTCTTT
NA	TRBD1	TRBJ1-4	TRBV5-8	CASSTGQGRGEKLFF	TGTGCCAGCAGCACCGGACAGGGAAGAGGTGAAAAACTGTTTTTT
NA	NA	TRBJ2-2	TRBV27	CASSRHPDTGELFF	TGTGCCAGCAGTCGACATCCTGACACCGGGGAGCTGTTTTTT
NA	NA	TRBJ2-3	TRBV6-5	CASSYYGDTQYF	TGTGCCAGCAGTTACTACGGAGATACGCAGTATTTT
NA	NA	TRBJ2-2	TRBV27	CASSLGSRRGTNTGELFF	TGTGCCAGCAGTTTAGGGTCTCGGAGGGGAACGAACACCGGGGAGCTGTTTTTT
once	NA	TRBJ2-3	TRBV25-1	CASSPRAVGTDTQYF	TGTGCCAGCAGTCCCAGGGCGGTGGGCACAGATACGCAGTATTTT
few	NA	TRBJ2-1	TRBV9	CASSAGNEQFF	TGTGCCAGCAGCGCAGGAAATGAGCAGTTCTTC
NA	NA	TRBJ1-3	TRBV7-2	CASSFTGSGNTIYF	TGTGCCAGCAGCTTTACAGGCTCTGGAAACACCATATATTTT
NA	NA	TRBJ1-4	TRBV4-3	CASSQDPLHEVNEKLFF	TGCGCCAGCAGCCAAGATCCCCTTCATGAGGTTAATGAAAAACTGTTTTTT
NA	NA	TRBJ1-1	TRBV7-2	CASSSTAYTEAFF	TGTGCCAGCAGCTCAACAGCTTACACTGAAGCTTTCTTT
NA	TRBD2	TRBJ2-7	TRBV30	CAWSVRRGGAYEQYF	TGTGCCTGGAGTGTACGTCGGGGGGGCGCGTACGAGCAGTACTTC
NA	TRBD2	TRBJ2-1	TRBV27	CASSLGLADEQFF	TGTGCCAGCAGTTTAGGACTAGCGGACGAGCAGTTCTTC
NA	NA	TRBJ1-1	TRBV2	CAIPQGPGNTEAFF	TGTGCCATCCCCCAAGGCCCGGGGAACACTGAAGCTTTCTTT
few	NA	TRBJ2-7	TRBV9	CASSPMAGPSYEQYF	TGTGCCAGCAGCCCCATGGCAGGTCCCTCCTACGAGCAGTACTTC
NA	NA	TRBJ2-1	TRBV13	CASSFLEGEQFF	TGTGCCAGCAGCTTTCTAGAGGGTGAGCAGTTCTTC
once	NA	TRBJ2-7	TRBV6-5	CASSYGGGTYEQYF	TGTGCCAGCAGTTACGGTGGCGGAACCTACGAGCAGTACTTC
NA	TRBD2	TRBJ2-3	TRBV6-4	CASSLLAGDPDTQYF	TGTGCCAGCAGCCTACTAGCGGGAGATCCAGATACGCAGTATTTT
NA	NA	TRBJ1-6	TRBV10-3	CATSRGGGVNSPLHF	TGTGCCACCTCTCGAGGCGGGGGGGTTAATTCACCCCTCCACTTT
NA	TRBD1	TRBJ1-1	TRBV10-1	CASSVDRDVTEAFF	TGCGCCAGCAGTGTGGACAGGGACGTAACTGAAGCTTTCTTT
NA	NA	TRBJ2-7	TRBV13	CASSLGFTGEQYF	TGTGCCAGCAGCTTGGGGTTCACGGGGGAGCAGTACTTC
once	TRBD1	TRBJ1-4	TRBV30	CAWSVQGGEKLFF	TGTGCCTGGAGTGTACAGGGGGGTGAAAAACTGTTTTTT
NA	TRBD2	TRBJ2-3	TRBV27	CASSLGTSDADTQYF	TGTGCCAGCAGTTTAGGGACTAGCGACGCAGATACGCAGTATTTT
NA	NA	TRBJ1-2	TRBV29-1	CSVDWSGYGYTF	TGCAGCGTTGACTGGAGTGGCTATGGCTACACCTTC
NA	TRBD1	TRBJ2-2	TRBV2	CASSDVFGTGNTGELFF	TGTGCCAGCAGTGACGTTTTCGGGACAGGAAACACCGGGGAGCTGTTTTTT
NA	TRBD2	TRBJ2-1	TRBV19	CASSIGSLAGGRDEQFF	TGTGCCAGTAGTATAGGCTCTCTAGCGGGGGGGCGGGATGAGCAGTTCTTC
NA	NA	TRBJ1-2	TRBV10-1	CASSDSNYGYTF	TGCGCCAGCAGTGACTCTAACTATGGCTACACCTTC
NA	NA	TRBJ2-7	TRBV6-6	CASSPRADEQYF	TGTGCCAGCAGCCCGAGAGCGGACGAGCAGTACTTC
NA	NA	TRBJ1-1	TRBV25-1	CASSEGQNTEAFF	TGTGCCAGCAGTGAAGGACAGAACACTGAAGCTTTCTTT
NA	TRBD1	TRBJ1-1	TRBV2	CASLQGMNTEAFF	TGTGCCAGCTTACAGGGGATGAACACTGAAGCTTTCTTT
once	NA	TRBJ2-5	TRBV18	CASSLAVQAKEETQYF	TGTGCCAGCTCACTAGCGGTGCAGGCAAAGGAAGAGACCCAGTACTTC
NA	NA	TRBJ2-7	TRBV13	CASSLGGGQEQYF	TGTGCCAGCAGCTTAGGAGGGGGACAAGAGCAGTACTTC
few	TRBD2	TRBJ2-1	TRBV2	CASSALAAINEQFF	TGTGCCAGCAGTGCACTAGCGGCGATCAATGAGCAGTTCTTC
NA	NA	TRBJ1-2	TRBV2	CASLSTVGEEYGYTF	TGTGCCAGCCTTAGTACGGTCGGGGAAGAATATGGCTACACCTTC
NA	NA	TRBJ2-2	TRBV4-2	CASSQELLEGPAGELFF	TGTGCCAGCAGCCAAGAGCTGCTGGAGGGCCCGGCCGGGGAGCTGTTTTTT
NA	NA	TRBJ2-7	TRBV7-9	CASVGTGETYEQYF	TGTGCCAGCGTCGGGACGGGGGAGACCTACGAGCAGTACTTC
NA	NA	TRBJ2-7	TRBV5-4	CASSLRQESSYEQYF	TGTGCCAGCAGCTTACGACAGGAGAGCTCCTACGAGCAGTACTTC
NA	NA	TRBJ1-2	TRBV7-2	CASSLDTNYGYTF	TGTGCCAGCAGCTTAGACACTAACTATGGCTACACCTTC